These 5 T cell receptor beta chains originate from one sample sequenced in a study of blood T cell repertoires in COVID-19. Sequencing was performed with immunoSEQ multiplex PCR; in TCRdb, only in-frame clones are kept and a portion is missing. The sample lists hundreds of thousands of clones, approximately 91% occurring once. The specimen was peripheral blood. The receptor set was obtained from a woman in her seventies with COVID-19, enrolled during active disease.

V usage is TRBV19 and J usage is TRBJ2-1; tentatively, D is TRBD2 (7 bases). This CDR3 comprises 17 residues. Germline CDR1 reads LNHDA; CDR2 reads SQIVND (reference sequence). Trimming cost V 2 bases and J 7 bases, with 21 bases left between them. The CDR3 region has the DNA TGTGCCAGTAGTATAAACCCTGGGGGGGCGTATGGGAATGAGCAGTTCTTC. It yields the protein CASSINPGGAYGNEQFF.

The chain couples TRBV21-1 to TRBJ2-2; the table's D call, TRBD1, was not checked against the DNA. TRBV21-1 is listed as a pseudogene. This CDR3 spans 16 amino acids. The CDR3 is CASSKPDRGVSGELFF. The CDR3 DNA sequence: TGTGCCAGCAGCAAACCTGACAGGGGGGTCTCCGGGGAGCTGTTTTTT.

The chain uses TRBV29-1 and TRBJ2-1, with TRBD2 matching 8 bases. The V segment lost 0 bases and the J segment 4 bases; nucleotides outside the gene matches: 5. There are 15 residues in the CDR3. CDR1 SQVTM and CDR2 ANQGSEA come from the germline V gene. DNA for the CDR3: TGCAGCGTTGAAGAGGGGACTAGTGGATACAATGAGCAGTTCTTC. Encoded protein: CSVEEGTSGYNEQFF.

The chain couples TRBV21-1 to TRBJ1-4; the DNA was not compared with TRBD1, the D call given in the table. TRBV21-1 is marked as a pseudogene. The CDR3 contains 16 residues. In DNA form, the CDR3 reads TGTGCCAGCAGCAACCCCGGGACAGGGTGTTGTGAAAAACTGTTTTTT. It translates to CASSNPGTGCCEKLFF.

This rearrangement joins TRBV11-2 to TRBJ1-1; a possible D gene is TRBD1 (5 bases). The germline V and J ends were trimmed by 2 bases and 1 base, with 8 bases remaining between them. Germline lookup yields CDR1 SGHAT and CDR2 FQNNGV. The CDR3 is made up of 14 amino acids. CDR3 amino acids: CASSLNRPNTEAFF. The CDR3 DNA follows: TGTGCCAGCAGCTTAAACAGGCCGAACACTGAAGCTTTCTTT.